One and the same sample provided the 32 T cell receptor beta chains below, sequenced in a study of blood T cell repertoires in COVID-19. The table came from immunoSEQ multiplex PCR; TCRdb's copy has only in-frame clones and leaves some out. The repertoire holds 100,000 to 120,000 clones, with more than 75% as singletons. The sequencing input was peripheral blood. These receptors all come from a woman aged 45 to 65 with acute or convalescent COVID-19.

The chain combines TRBV11-1 with TRBJ2-1, with D maybe TRBD2 (5 bases). Germline lookup yields CDR1 SGHAT and CDR2 FQDESV (reference sequence). Trimming removed 7 bases at V and 7 bases at J, with 20 bases between. This CDR3 is built from 15 residues. The CDR3 reads CASTSRAERLNEQFF. The CDR3 coding sequence is TGTGCCAGCACCTCCCGAGCGGAGCGATTGAATGAGCAGTTCTTC.

V is TRBV5-1 and J is TRBJ2-3, with D possibly TRBD1 on 5 matching bases. Trimming removed 2 bases at V and 5 bases at J, with 12 bases between. This CDR3 has 14 amino acids. Germline CDR1 and CDR2: SGHRS and YFSETQ. The CDR3 is CASSFQGYEDTQYF. CDR3 DNA: TGCGCCAGCAGCTTCCAGGGTTACGAAGATACGCAGTATTTT.

V is TRBV14 and J is TRBJ2-7, with 7 bases aligning to TRBD2. CDR1 SGHDN and CDR2 FVKESK come from the germline V gene. This CDR3 contains 16 residues. Germline trimming cut 1 base from V and 4 bases from J; bases unmatched to any gene: 10. The CDR3 DNA is TGTGCCAGCAGCCAAGTCGGCGGGAGAGTAGCGTACGAGCAGTACTTC. As protein: CASSQVGGRVAYEQYF.

V gene TRBV18 combines with J gene TRBJ2-5; a weak D match, TRBD1 (6 bases). The CDR3 loop spans 14 amino acids. Trimming took 0 bases from V and 7 from J, leaving 12 bases between them. Germline loops: CDR1 KGHSH, CDR2 LQKENI. The CDR3 here is CASSPPTGSGTQYF. In DNA, the CDR3 is TGTGCCAGCTCACCACCCACAGGGTCGGGGACCCAGTACTTC.

The table lists this clone with a few counts. V usage is TRBV5-6 and J usage is TRBJ1-2; possible D gene TRBD1, 5 bases. This CDR3 comprises 11 residues. V gave up 2 bases and J gave up 13 bases, with 12 bases separating them. Germline V gene lookup returns CDR1 SGHDT and CDR2 YYEEEE. CDR3 DNA sequence: TGTGCCAGCAGCTTTTTCCGGGGACTCACCTTC. It encodes CASSFFRGLTF.

The chain carries TRBV18 and TRBJ1-3, with D unresolved. V dropped 6 bases and J dropped 0 bases, with 15 bases sitting between them. CDR1 KGHSH and CDR2 LQKENI come from the germline V gene. CDR3 length: 16 residues. The CDR3, as DNA: TGTGCCAGCTCCCGACTGGACTCCGGCTCTGGAAACACCATATATTTT. It specifies CASSRLDSGSGNTIYF.

This chain connects TRBV3-1 (or the pseudogene TRBV3-2) to TRBJ2-5; unclear D gene. In germline, CDR1 is LGHDT, CDR2 YNNKEL (reference sequence). Trimming cost V 0 bases and J 4 bases, with 12 bases left between them. The CDR3 is 15 amino acids. The CDR3, as DNA: TGTGCCAGCAGCCAAGATCAGGTCCTTAGAGAGACCCAGTACTTC. This gives the protein CASSQDQVLRETQYF.

The chain uses TRBV11-3 and TRBJ2-2; TRBD1 aligns across 10 bases. CDR3 size: 17 residues. The V gene end was trimmed by 5 bases and the J gene end by 4 bases; junction bases not matched to a gene: 10. Germline loops: CDR1 SGHNT, CDR2 YENEEA. For the CDR3, the DNA is TGTGCCAGCAGCAAAGACAGGGGGCAAAGGAGCACCGGGGAGCTGTTTTTT. Amino acids: CASSKDRGQRSTGELFF.

This chain connects TRBV27 to TRBJ1-4; 8 bases agree with TRBD1. The trim removed 5 bases at V and 8 bases at J, leaving 10 bases unmatched. CDR3 length: 15 amino acids. Germline V lookup: CDR1 MNHEY, CDR2 SMNVEV (reference sequence). The CDR3, as DNA: TGTGCCAGCAGTCCCAGCACAGGGGGTTACGAAAAACTGTTTTTT. This translates into CASSPSTGGYEKLFF.

This clone has just one count. The J gene is TRBJ2-2, the V gene TRBV5-1; possible D gene TRBD2, 6 bases. Germline-derived CDR1 and CDR2 are SGHRS and YFSETQ. V lost 4 bases and J 3 bases, leaving 19 bases between the germline ends. The CDR3 runs 17 residues. CDR3 nucleotides: TGCGCCAGCAGCACGGGGGTGGGGACGGCCGACACCGGGGAGCTGTTTTTT. Translating it yields CASSTGVGTADTGELFF. Using reference TRBV5-1 and TRBJ2-2 for the parts outside the CDR3, the full variable domain is KAGVTQTPRYLIKTRGQQVTLSCSPISGHRSVSWYQQTPGQGLQFLFEYFSETQRNKGNFPGRFSGRQFSNSRSEMNVSTLELGDSALYLCASSTGVGTADTGELFFGEGSRLTVL.

This clone appeared a single time. The rearrangement uses TRBV6-2 or TRBV6-3 and TRBJ1-5; D gene ambiguous. Deletions cut 0 bases from V and 0 bases from J, with 9 bases between. From germline, CDR1 is MNHEY and CDR2 SVGEGT. This CDR3 region has 16 residues. The CDR3 DNA sequence: TGTGCCAGCAGTTACTCGGCAGGCTATAGCAATCAGCCCCAGCATTTT. Its translation: CASSYSAGYSNQPQHF.

The chain combines TRBV19 with TRBJ2-3; weak D call: TRBD2 (5 bases). CDR3 length equals 13 residues. The germline CDR1 and CDR2 sequences are LNHDA and SQIVND (reference sequence). V shed 7 bases and J shed 2 bases, with 10 bases lying between them. The CDR3 is CASNERNTDTQYF. In DNA form, the CDR3 reads TGTGCCAGTAACGAGCGGAACACAGATACGCAGTATTTT.

The gene calls are TRBV30 and TRBJ2-7, with 11 bases matching TRBD1. The CDR3 is made up of 16 amino acids. The germline gives CDR1 GTSNPN, CDR2 SVGIG (reference sequence). V trimming: 1 base; J trimming: 7 bases; junction bases outside the gene matches: 12. CDR3 sequence reads: CAWSAPLGQGVGEQYF. Here the CDR3 DNA reads TGTGCCTGGAGTGCCCCCCTGGGACAGGGGGTGGGGGAGCAGTACTTC.

V gene TRBV12-3 or TRBV12-4 combines with J gene TRBJ1-2, with D tentatively TRBD1 (6 bases). V lost 3 bases, J lost 4 bases, and 9 bases lay in between. The CDR3 has 13 amino acids. CDR3 nucleotide sequence: TGTGCCAGCAGTTTCGACAGGAGCTATGGCTACACCTTC. This gives the protein CASSFDRSYGYTF.

V gene TRBV6-4 combines with J gene TRBJ1-6, with D unresolved. V lost 3 bases and J lost 7, with 10 bases in between. The CDR3 covers 14 residues. CDR1 and CDR2 (germline): MRHNA, SNTAGT. CDR3 region: CASSEDGLNSPLHF. In DNA form, the CDR3 reads TGTGCCAGCAGTGAAGATGGGCTGAATTCACCCCTCCACTTT.

The chain has TRBV6-1 and TRBJ2-5, with 12 bases fitting TRBD1. The germline gives CDR1 MNHNS, CDR2 SASEGT. This CDR3 contains 17 residues. Unmatched junction bases numbered 7, after V lost 0 bases and J lost 5 bases. CDR3 nucleotides: TGTGCCAGCAGTGAAGCCGCGGGACAGGGGGCTAAGGAGACCCAGTACTTC. It codes for CASSEAAGQGAKETQYF.

The chain combines TRBV23-1 with TRBJ2-2; D possibly corresponds to TRBD2 (7 bases). TRBV23-1 is known as an ORF, though its function is uncertain. Deletions cut 4 bases from V and 7 bases from J, with 16 bases between. CDR3 size: 15 residues. DNA of the CDR3: TGCGCCAGCAGTCCGGACAGCCCGGGGGGCGGGGAGCTGTTTTTT. Encoded protein: CASSPDSPGGGELFF.

This clone has just one count. CDR3 nucleotide sequence: TGTGCCGGCCCGACAGGGGTGAACACTGAAGCTTTCTTT. Protein product: CAGPTGVNTEAFF. This chain connects TRBV27 to TRBJ1-1; 8 nucleotides align to TRBD1. V gave up 11 bases and J gave up 0 bases; unmatched junction bases: 5. Germline values: CDR1 MNHEY, CDR2 SMNVEV (reference sequence). The length of the CDR3 is 13 residues.

The CDR3 loop reads CASSFRNAATEAFF. The CDR3 nucleotides are TGCGCCAGCAGCTTCAGAAACGCCGCCACTGAAGCTTTCTTT. This chain joins TRBV5-1 and TRBJ1-1; D is undetermined. The germline V gene has CDR1 SGHRS and CDR2 YFSETQ. The CDR3 spans 14 residues. V lost 2 bases to trimming and J lost 4 bases, with 12 bases between them.

The CDR3 region is CASSQGTGGADTQYF. CDR3 coding DNA: TGTGCCAGCAGCCAAGGGACAGGGGGCGCAGATACGCAGTATTTT. The chain employs TRBV4-2 and TRBJ2-3; 11 bases are shared with TRBD1. The germline V gene has CDR1 LGHNA and CDR2 YNFKEQ. CDR3 length equals 15 residues. J gave up 4 bases and V 1 base, and 1 base lay outside the gene matches.

The chain carries TRBV18 and TRBJ1-5, with D perhaps matching TRBD1 (6 bases). The V and J ends lost 3 bases and 7 bases respectively, with 13 bases between them. This CDR3 has 14 residues. The germline CDR1 and CDR2 sequences are KGHSH and LQKENI. CDR3 amino acids: CASSPGAGKQPQHF. CDR3 nucleotide sequence: TGTGCCAGCTCACCGGGGGCAGGGAAGCAGCCCCAGCATTTT.

CDR3 sequence reads: CASSFSRQARSYGYTF. DNA of the CDR3: TGTGCCAGCAGTTTCTCCCGACAGGCTAGGTCTTATGGCTACACCTTC. V is TRBV27 and J is TRBJ1-2; maybe TRBD1 (6 bases). The V end was cut by 3 bases, the J end by 5 bases, with 19 bases between. The CDR3 runs 16 residues. CDR1 and CDR2 from the germline V gene are MNHEY and SMNVEV (reference sequence).

This rearrangement joins TRBV10-2 to TRBJ2-5; weak D call: TRBD2 (6 bases). Germline V gene data show CDR1 as WSHSY and CDR2 as SAAADI. Trimming pared 0 bases from V and 5 bases from J, leaving 25 bases between. This CDR3 is built from 19 residues. CDR3 residues: CASSESYTGRSAGGETQYF. Written as DNA, the CDR3 is TGCGCCAGCAGTGAGTCCTACACTGGGCGTTCTGCTGGGGGGGAGACCCAGTACTTC.

The CDR3 is CSVGLALDNEQFF. DNA of the CDR3: TGCAGCGTGGGACTAGCGCTAGACAATGAGCAGTTCTTC. The chain has TRBV29-1 and TRBJ2-1, with TRBD2 matching 10 bases. After removal of 6 bases from V and 5 bases from J, the junction contained 4 bases not matched to a gene. The CDR3 extends over 13 amino acids. From germline, CDR1 is SQVTM and CDR2 ANQGSEA.

The J gene is TRBJ1-2, the V gene TRBV27; 7 nucleotides line up with TRBD1. With 4 bases clipped from V and 4 bases from J, the junction kept 6 bases outside the gene matches. Germline CDR1 and CDR2: MNHEY and SMNVEV (reference sequence). The CDR3 is 14 amino acids. CDR3 loop: CASSSRGRLYGYTF. As DNA, the CDR3 is TGTGCCAGCAGTTCGAGGGGGCGGCTCTATGGCTACACCTTC.

The chain uses TRBV25-1 and TRBJ1-6; D gene uncertain. Germline lookup yields CDR1 MGHDK and CDR2 SYGVNS. Trimming took 4 bases from V and 0 from J, leaving 13 bases between them. The CDR3 runs 17 residues. CDR3 DNA: TGTGCCAGCAGTGCCAGGCCAGGCAGCTCCTATAATTCACCCCTCCACTTT. It translates to CASSARPGSSYNSPLHF.

This rearrangement joins TRBV5-1 to TRBJ1-4, with 8 positions matching TRBD1. The germline CDR1 and CDR2 sequences are SGHRS and YFSETQ. This CDR3 is built from 15 residues. Trimming cost V 4 bases and J 4 bases; bases outside gene matches: 6. The CDR3 DNA is TGCGCCAGCAGCGGACAGGGTTTAGATAATGAAAAACTGTTTTTT. It encodes CASSGQGLDNEKLFF.

V gene TRBV7-2 combines with J gene TRBJ1-2; D not resolved. The germline gives CDR1 SGHTA, CDR2 FQGNSA. The CDR3 runs to 14 residues. Trimming cost V 5 bases and J 2 bases, with 12 bases left between them. The CDR3 DNA sequence: TGTGCCAGCAGCCCTTCTAGCTTGAACTATGGCTACACCTTC. Residues: CASSPSSLNYGYTF.

The rearrangement links TRBV6-5 to TRBJ2-2, with 8 nucleotides matching TRBD2. The length of the CDR3 is 14 residues. Germline V CDR1 and CDR2: MNHEY, SVGAGI. The ends lost 7 bases at V and 7 bases at J; junction bases unmatched: 8. The CDR3 DNA is TGTGCCAGCAATCGACTAGCGCTGGGCGGGGAGCTGTTTTTT. This translates into CASNRLALGGELFF.

V gene TRBV10-3 combines with J gene TRBJ2-3; 12 bases fit TRBD1. CDR3 length: 15 amino acids. The germline V gene has CDR1 ENHRY and CDR2 SYGVKD. V shed 6 bases, J shed 6 bases, and the junction held 7 bases outside the gene matches. CDR3 in DNA: TGTGCCATCAGGGCGGGACAGGGGGCTGGGGATACGCAGTATTTT. It specifies CAIRAGQGAGDTQYF.

The chain recombines TRBV7-9 with TRBJ1-2; tentative D call: TRBD1 (6 bases). CDR1 and CDR2 from the germline V gene are SEHNR and FQNEAQ (reference sequence). The length of the CDR3 is 14 residues. V gave up 1 base and J gave up 7 bases, with 13 bases separating them. The CDR3 nucleotides are TGTGCCAGCAGCTTAGTCCCAGGGGAAAGTGGCTACACCTTC. Its translation is CASSLVPGESGYTF.

The V and J genes are TRBV4-2 and TRBJ2-2, with D unclear. Trimming left V 5 bases short and J 0 bases short, with 10 bases between. CDR3 size: 15 residues. Germline values: CDR1 LGHNA, CDR2 YNFKEQ. The CDR3 DNA reads as TGTGCCAGCAGCGAGGCCAGACCGAACACCGGGGAGCTGTTTTTT. Residues: CASSEARPNTGELFF.